These 20 T cell receptor beta chains were all obtained from the same sample, sequenced in a study of blood T cell repertoires in COVID-19. Profiling relied on immunoSEQ multiplex PCR, and the TCRdb table lists in-frame clones only, not all of them. The data contain about 31,000 clones, roughly nine tenths of them singletons. Sequencing was done on a sample of peripheral blood. The receptors were gathered from a woman in her forties with active or convalescent COVID-19.

The rearrangement links TRBV11-2 to TRBJ1-6; TRBD1 matches at 7 bases. V shed 5 bases, J shed 0 bases, and the junction held 7 bases outside the gene matches. This CDR3 is built from 17 residues. Germline assignment: CDR1 SGHAT and CDR2 FQNNGV. CDR3 DNA: TGTGCCAGCAGCCCCCGACAGGGTAACTCCTATAATTCACCCCTCCACTTT. Translated: CASSPRQGNSYNSPLHF. Variable domain in full (rest from reference TRBV11-2 and TRBJ1-6): EAGVAQSPRYKIIEKRQSVAFWCNPISGHATLYWYQQILGQGPKLLIQFQNNGVVDDSQLPKDRFSAERLKGVDSTLKIQPAKLEDSAVYLCASSPRQGNSYNSPLHFGNGTRLTVT.

The chain carries TRBV28 and TRBJ2-7; TRBD2 matches 7 bases. Germline-derived CDR1 and CDR2 are MDHEN and SYDVKM. There are 14 residues in the CDR3. J was trimmed by 5 bases and V by 6 bases; bases with no gene match: 10. The CDR3 DNA reads as TGTGCCAGCAGCGACCCGGGGGGAGGCGACGAGCAGTACTTC. Protein sequence: CASSDPGGGDEQYF. Drawing the rest from reference TRBV28 and TRBJ2-7, the complete variable domain is DVKVTQSSRYLVKRTGEKVFLECVQDMDHENMFWYRQDPGLGLRLIYFSYDVKMKEKGDIPEGYSVSREKKERFSLILESASTNQTSMYLCASSDPGGGDEQYFGPGTRLTVT.

The chain has TRBV30 and TRBJ1-2; tentative D call: TRBD1 (5 bases). The V end was cut by 4 bases, the J end by 4 bases, with 13 bases between. CDR3 length: 13 residues. The V gene's germline CDR1 is GTSNPN and CDR2 SVGIG (reference sequence). CDR3 sequence (DNA): TGTGCCTGGATGGGAGGGGACTTCTATGGCTACACCTTC. Its translation: CAWMGGDFYGYTF.

V and J are TRBV3-1 (or the pseudogene TRBV3-2) and TRBJ2-3; maybe TRBD1 (5 bases). The V gene lost 4 bases and the J gene lost 4 bases, with 12 bases spanning the gap. Germline V gives CDR1 LGHDT, CDR2 YNNKEL (reference sequence). This CDR3 comprises 14 residues. The CDR3 DNA follows: TGTGCCAGCAGCCCGATCCTGGGGCCAGATACGCAGTATTTT. It translates to CASSPILGPDTQYF.

The chain links TRBV5-4 to TRBJ1-3; D might be TRBD1 (5 bases). Trimming took 4 bases from V and 0 from J, leaving 17 bases between them. The germline gives CDR1 SGHNT, CDR2 YYREEE (reference sequence). The CDR3 loop spans 17 amino acids. CDR3 nucleotide sequence: TGTGCCAGCAGCCCCCGAAATGGGGCGAGCTCTGGAAACACCATATATTTT. Its translation is CASSPRNGASSGNTIYF.

The genes are TRBV24-1 and TRBJ1-2; a possible D gene is TRBD1 (6 bases). CDR1 is KGHDR and CDR2 is SFDVKD in the germline V gene. CDR3 length: 12 amino acids. V was clipped by 7 bases and J by 4 bases, with 9 bases between them. CDR3 nucleotide sequence: TGTGCCACCAGCCCGACAGGCTATGGCTACACCTTC. Amino acid sequence: CATSPTGYGYTF.

The V call is TRBV7-8, the J call TRBJ1-6, with D maybe TRBD1 (6 bases). The CDR3 sequence is 15 residues long. The germline V gene encodes CDR1 SGHVS and CDR2 FQNEAQ. Between the trimmed V and J ends, which lost 4 bases and 9 bases, there was a span of 16 bases. The CDR3 here is CASSSTGSRGSPLHF. CDR3 DNA sequence: TGTGCCAGCAGCTCAACAGGGTCAAGGGGTTCACCCCTCCACTTT. Combining the CDR3 with reference TRBV7-8 and TRBJ1-6 gives the whole variable domain GAGVSQSPRYKVAKRGQDVALRCDPISGHVSLFWYQQALGQGPEFLTYFQNEAQLDKSGLPSDRFFAERPEGSVSTLKIQRTQQEDSAVYLCASSSTGSRGSPLHFGNGTRLTVT.

CDR3 DNA sequence: TGTGCCAGTAGTTTTGGACAGGGGCATAGCAATCAGCCCCAGCATTTT. Its translation is CASSFGQGHSNQPQHF. V is TRBV19 and J is TRBJ1-5; 9 nucleotides align to TRBD1. In germline, CDR1 is LNHDA, CDR2 SQIVND (reference sequence). The trim removed 5 bases at V and 0 bases at J, leaving 5 bases unmatched. The CDR3 extends over 16 amino acids.

The rearrangement joins TRBV28 to TRBJ2-4; 7 bases map to TRBD2. This CDR3 is built from 16 residues. Trimming took 6 bases from V and 8 from J; bases not matched to a gene: 16. Germline loops: CDR1 MDHEN, CDR2 SYDVKM. CDR3 loop: CASSYYKGRGTDIQYF. DNA of the CDR3: TGTGCCAGCAGCTACTACAAGGGGCGGGGGACGGACATTCAGTACTTC.

J is TRBJ1-4 and V is TRBV7-2; TRBD1 is a possible D gene (6 bases). V was pared by 2 bases and J by 4 bases, with 11 bases between. The CDR3 has 15 residues. From germline, CDR1 is SGHTA and CDR2 FQGNSA. In nucleotides, the CDR3 is TGTGCCAGCAGCTTATCGTCAGGGGTTAATGAAAAACTGTTTTTT. This gives the protein CASSLSSGVNEKLFF.

The V and J genes are TRBV7-9 and TRBJ1-4; 7 bases map to TRBD1. This CDR3 contains 15 residues. The germline gives CDR1 SEHNR, CDR2 FQNEAQ (reference sequence). V dropped 4 bases and J dropped 3; count of bases not matched to a gene: 5. CDR3 residues: CASSSGQLANEKLFF. The CDR3 nucleotides read TGTGCCAGCAGCTCGGGACAGCTGGCTAATGAAAAACTGTTTTTT.

The chain uses TRBV30 and TRBJ1-1, with D possibly TRBD1 on 5 matching bases. The V end lost 0 bases, the J end lost 10 bases, and 12 bases lay between the germline ends. From germline, CDR1 is GTSNPN and CDR2 SVGIG (reference sequence). CDR3 length equals 12 residues. In DNA form, the CDR3 reads TGTGCCTGGAGTGTGGGGGGGTTCGTAGCTTTCTTT. Its protein is CAWSVGGFVAFF. The full variable domain, completed using reference TRBV30 and TRBJ1-1, is SQTIHQWPATLVQPVGSPLSLECTVEGTSNPNLYWYRQAAGRGLQLLFYSVGIGQISSEVPQNLSASRPQDRQFILSSKKLLLSDSGFYLCAWSVGGFVAFFGQGTRLTVV.

The V call is TRBV5-6, the J call TRBJ2-1; 7 bases fit TRBD2. CDR3 length: 15 residues. The germline CDR1 and CDR2 sequences are SGHDT and YYEEEE. V trimming: 4 bases; J trimming: 0 bases; junction bases outside the gene matches: 4. CDR3 loop: CASSTLAVSYNEQFF. In DNA, the CDR3 is TGTGCCAGCAGCACGCTAGCGGTCTCCTACAATGAGCAGTTCTTC.

This rearrangement joins TRBV2 to TRBJ2-4; 7 bases match TRBD1. Trimming at V came to 4 bases and at J to 0 bases, leaving 18 bases not matched to a gene. Germline CDR1 is SNHLY and CDR2 is FYNNEI. This CDR3 region has 20 residues. CDR3 loop: CASSVLWGTEINLAKNIQYF. As DNA, the CDR3 is TGTGCCAGCAGTGTACTTTGGGGGACAGAAATAAATCTAGCCAAAAACATTCAGTACTTC.

The genes are TRBV9 and TRBJ2-7; 11 bases map to TRBD2. The junction had 7 bases not matched to a gene; V was cut back by 4 bases and J by 7 bases. Per the germline V gene, CDR1 is SGDLS and CDR2 is YYNGEE. This CDR3 comprises 14 residues. CDR3 sequence: CASSPQLAGEEQYF. The CDR3 DNA reads as TGTGCCAGCAGCCCTCAACTAGCGGGAGAGGAGCAGTACTTC.

V and J are TRBV18 and TRBJ2-5, with 8 bases fitting TRBD2. Trimming cost V 5 bases and J 5 bases; bases outside gene matches: 13. The germline CDR1 and CDR2 sequences are KGHSH and LQKENI. The CDR3 is made up of 16 amino acids. DNA of the CDR3: TGTGCCAGCTCATCCTTAGCGGGGAACCCCGACGAGACCCAGTACTTC. Amino acids: CASSSLAGNPDETQYF.

This clone occurred once. This chain uses TRBV5-1 with TRBJ1-2, with 7 bases fitting TRBD1. This CDR3 has 17 amino acids. Unmatched junction bases numbered 20, after V lost 4 bases and J lost 8 bases. The V gene's germline CDR1 is SGHRS and CDR2 YFSETQ. CDR3 nucleotides: TGCGCCAGCAGCATGTCAACAGGGGAGAAGGGTAATCGGGGCTACACCTTC. The encoded protein is CASSMSTGEKGNRGYTF.

The J gene is TRBJ1-2, the V gene TRBV10-3, with unresolved D. The V end was cut by 7 bases, the J end by 1 base, with 10 bases between. This CDR3 contains 13 residues. Germline V gene data show CDR1 as ENHRY and CDR2 as SYGVKD. The DNA of the CDR3 is TGTGCCATCACTCCGGAGATTAACTATGGCTACACCTTC. Protein product: CAITPEINYGYTF.

In nucleotides, the CDR3 is TGTGCCAGCACCGACAGGGAAGAGGAGGGCTACACCTTC. Its protein product is CASTDREEEGYTF. The chain recombines TRBV27 with TRBJ1-2; 7 bases fit TRBD1. CDR3 size: 13 residues. Trimming removed 7 bases from V and 8 bases from J; junction bases left unmatched: 10. Looked up from germline, CDR1 is MNHEY and CDR2 is SMNVEV (reference sequence).

The chain recombines TRBV27 with TRBJ1-2, with TRBD1 matching 7 bases. With 8 bases clipped from V and 5 bases from J, the junction kept 8 bases outside the gene matches. The CDR3 has 13 amino acids. Germline V CDR1 and CDR2: MNHEY, SMNVEV (reference sequence). The CDR3 coding sequence is TGTGCCAGCCGGGACAGCCTCCTATATGGCTACACCTTC. It encodes CASRDSLLYGYTF.